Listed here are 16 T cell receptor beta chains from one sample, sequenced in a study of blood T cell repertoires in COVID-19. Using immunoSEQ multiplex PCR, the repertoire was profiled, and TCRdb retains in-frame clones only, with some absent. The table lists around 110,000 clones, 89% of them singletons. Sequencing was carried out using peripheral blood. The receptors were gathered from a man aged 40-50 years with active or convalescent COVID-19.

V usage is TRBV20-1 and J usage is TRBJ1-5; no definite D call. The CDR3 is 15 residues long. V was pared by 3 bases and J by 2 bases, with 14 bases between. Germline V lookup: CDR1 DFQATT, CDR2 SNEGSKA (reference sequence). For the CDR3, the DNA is TGCAGTGCTAGTAGCAATATCTTACGCAATCAGCCCCAGCATTTT. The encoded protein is CSASSNILRNQPQHF.

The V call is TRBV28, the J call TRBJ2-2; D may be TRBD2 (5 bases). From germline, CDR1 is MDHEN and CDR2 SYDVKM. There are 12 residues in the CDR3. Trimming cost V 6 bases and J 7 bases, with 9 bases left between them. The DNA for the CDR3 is TGTGCCAGCAGCGGGGATTACGGGGAGCTGTTTTTT. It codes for CASSGDYGELFF. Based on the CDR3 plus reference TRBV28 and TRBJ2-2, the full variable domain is DVKVTQSSRYLVKRTGEKVFLECVQDMDHENMFWYRQDPGLGLRLIYFSYDVKMKEKGDIPEGYSVSREKKERFSLILESASTNQTSMYLCASSGDYGELFFGEGSRLTVL.

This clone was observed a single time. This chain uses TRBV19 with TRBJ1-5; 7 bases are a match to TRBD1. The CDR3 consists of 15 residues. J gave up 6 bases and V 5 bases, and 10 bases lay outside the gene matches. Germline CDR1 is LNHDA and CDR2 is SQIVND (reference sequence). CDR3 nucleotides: TGTGCCAGTAGTCAATCCGGGACAGAAAGTCAGCCCCAGCATTTT. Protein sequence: CASSQSGTESQPQHF.

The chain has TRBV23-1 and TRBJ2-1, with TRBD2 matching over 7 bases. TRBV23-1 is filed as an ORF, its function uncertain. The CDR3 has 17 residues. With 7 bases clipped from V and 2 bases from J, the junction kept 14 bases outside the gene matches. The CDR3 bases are TGCGCCAGCACAAACCTCTGGGGGGGGTTTACCTACAATGAGCAGTTCTTC. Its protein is CASTNLWGGFTYNEQFF.

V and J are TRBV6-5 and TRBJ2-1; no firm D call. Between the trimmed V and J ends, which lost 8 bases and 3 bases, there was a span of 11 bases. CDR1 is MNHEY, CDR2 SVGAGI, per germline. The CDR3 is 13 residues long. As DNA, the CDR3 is TGTGCCAGCGGATACAGCATCTACAATGAGCAGTTCTTC. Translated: CASGYSIYNEQFF.

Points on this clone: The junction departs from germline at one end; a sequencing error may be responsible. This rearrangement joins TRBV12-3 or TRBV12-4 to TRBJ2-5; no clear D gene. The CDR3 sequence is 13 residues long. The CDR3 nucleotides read TGTGCCAGCAGATTAGGGCCCCGAGAGACCCAGTACTTC. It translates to CASRLGPRETQYF.

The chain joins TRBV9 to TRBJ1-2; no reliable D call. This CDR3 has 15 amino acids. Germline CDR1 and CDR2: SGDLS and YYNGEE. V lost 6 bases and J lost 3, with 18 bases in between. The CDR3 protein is CASTEEPRPDYGYTF. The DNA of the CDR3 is TGTGCCAGCACAGAGGAACCAAGACCTGACTATGGCTACACCTTC.

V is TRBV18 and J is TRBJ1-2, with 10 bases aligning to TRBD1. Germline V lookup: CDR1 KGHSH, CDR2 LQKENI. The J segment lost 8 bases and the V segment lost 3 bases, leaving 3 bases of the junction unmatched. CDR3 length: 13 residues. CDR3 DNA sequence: TGTGCCAGCTCACCGGGACAGGGGAACGGCTACACCTTC. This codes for CASSPGQGNGYTF. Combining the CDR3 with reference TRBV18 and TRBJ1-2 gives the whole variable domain NAGVMQNPRHLVRRRGQEARLRCSPMKGHSHVYWYRQLPEEGLKFMVYLQKENIIDESGMPKERFSAEFPKEGPSILRIQQVVRGDSAAYFCASSPGQGNGYTFGSGTRLTVV.

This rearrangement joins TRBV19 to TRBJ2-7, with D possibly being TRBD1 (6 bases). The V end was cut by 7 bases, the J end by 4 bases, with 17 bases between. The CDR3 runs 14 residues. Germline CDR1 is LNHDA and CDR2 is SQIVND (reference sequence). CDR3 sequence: CASMNLQGGYEQYF. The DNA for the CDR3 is TGTGCCAGTATGAATTTACAGGGTGGATACGAGCAGTACTTC.

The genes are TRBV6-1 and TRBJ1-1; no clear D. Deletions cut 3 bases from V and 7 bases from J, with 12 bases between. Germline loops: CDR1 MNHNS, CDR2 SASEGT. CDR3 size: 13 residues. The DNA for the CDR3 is TGTGCCAGCAGTGACCCGACACTTATTGAAGCTTTCTTT. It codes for CASSDPTLIEAFF.

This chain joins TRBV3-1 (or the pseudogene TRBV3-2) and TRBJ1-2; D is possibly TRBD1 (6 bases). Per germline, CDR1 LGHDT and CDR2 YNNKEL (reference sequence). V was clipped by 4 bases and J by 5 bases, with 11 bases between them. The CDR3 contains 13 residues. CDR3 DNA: TGTGCCAGCAGCCCGACAGGACTTTATGGCTACACCTTC. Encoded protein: CASSPTGLYGYTF.

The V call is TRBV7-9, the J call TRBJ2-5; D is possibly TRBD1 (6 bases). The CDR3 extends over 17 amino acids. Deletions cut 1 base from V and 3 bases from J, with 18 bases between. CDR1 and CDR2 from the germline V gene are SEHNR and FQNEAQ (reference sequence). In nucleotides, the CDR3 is TGTGCCAGCAGCTTAGTCGACTGGGGGCAGGCGGAAGAGACCCAGTACTTC. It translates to CASSLVDWGQAEETQYF.

The CDR3 bases are TGTGCCAGCCTCGGGGGGGCCGATAACACTGAAGCTTTCTTT. It specifies CASLGGADNTEAFF. The chain carries TRBV28 and TRBJ1-1; D might be TRBD1 (6 bases). This CDR3 is built from 14 residues. CDR1 MDHEN and CDR2 SYDVKM come from the germline V gene. The germline V and J ends were trimmed by 8 bases and 2 bases, with 15 bases remaining between them. Full variable domain (missing parts from reference TRBV28 and TRBJ1-1): DVKVTQSSRYLVKRTGEKVFLECVQDMDHENMFWYRQDPGLGLRLIYFSYDVKMKEKGDIPEGYSVSREKKERFSLILESASTNQTSMYLCASLGGADNTEAFFGQGTRLTVV.

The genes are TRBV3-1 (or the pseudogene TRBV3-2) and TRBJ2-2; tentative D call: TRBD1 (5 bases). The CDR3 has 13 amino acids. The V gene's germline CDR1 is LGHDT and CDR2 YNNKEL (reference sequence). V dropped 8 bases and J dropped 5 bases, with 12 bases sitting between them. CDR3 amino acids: CASETASTGELFF. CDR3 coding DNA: TGTGCCAGCGAGACAGCTTCGACCGGGGAGCTGTTTTTT.

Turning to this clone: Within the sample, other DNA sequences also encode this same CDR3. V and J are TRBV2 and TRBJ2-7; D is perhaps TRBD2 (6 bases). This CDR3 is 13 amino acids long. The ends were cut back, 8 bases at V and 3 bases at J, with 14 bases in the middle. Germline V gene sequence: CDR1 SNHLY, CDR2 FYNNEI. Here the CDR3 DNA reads TGTGCCAGCGGAGGGCTGGGTTTCTACGAGCAGTACTTC. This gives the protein CASGGLGFYEQYF.

In DNA form, the CDR3 reads TGTGCCATCAGTCCCGGGTCCAATCAGCCCCAGCATTTT. Translation: CAISPGSNQPQHF. The J gene is TRBJ1-5, the V gene TRBV10-3; D gene uncertain. V lost 5 bases and J 3 bases, leaving 8 bases between the germline ends. The CDR3 has 13 residues. CDR1 and CDR2 from the germline V gene are ENHRY and SYGVKD.